These 28 T cell receptor beta chains were all obtained from the same sample, sequenced in a study of blood T cell repertoires in COVID-19. Profiling relied on immunoSEQ multiplex PCR, and the TCRdb table lists in-frame clones only, not all of them. Found here are 250,000 to 300,000 clones, about 88% of them singletons; the top ten hold about 11%. Sequenced sample: peripheral blood. These TCRs come from a woman in her twenties or thirties with COVID-19, enrolled during active disease.

This chain joins TRBV6-6 and TRBJ1-3, with 10 bases aligning to TRBD1. After removal of 6 bases from V and 2 bases from J, the junction contained 4 bases not matched to a gene. In germline, CDR1 is MNHNY, CDR2 SVGAGI (reference sequence). The CDR3 sequence is 15 residues long. DNA of the CDR3: TGTGCCAGCAGACCCGGGACAGGGGCTGGAAACACCATATATTTT. Translation: CASRPGTGAGNTIYF.

V gene TRBV10-2 combines with J gene TRBJ1-1, with TRBD1 matching 8 bases. The CDR3 totals 15 residues. Trimming cost V 6 bases and J 8 bases; bases outside gene matches: 14. The V gene's germline CDR1 is WSHSY and CDR2 SAAADI. CDR3: CASRTQQGDLVEAFF. CDR3 DNA sequence: TGCGCCAGCAGGACCCAACAGGGGGACCTCGTGGAAGCTTTCTTT.

This rearrangement joins TRBV6-6 to TRBJ2-5; 10 positions match TRBD1. J gave up 5 bases and V 5 bases, and 8 bases lay outside the gene matches. The CDR3 is made up of 15 amino acids. Looked up from germline, CDR1 is MNHNY and CDR2 is SVGAGI (reference sequence). The chain's CDR3 is CASSPDRGRMETQYF. As DNA, the CDR3 is TGTGCCAGCAGTCCCGACAGGGGGCGCATGGAGACCCAGTACTTC.

Here the CDR3 DNA reads TGTGCCAGCAGTACTGACACGGGGGTCTATGGCTACACCTTC. Protein product: CASSTDTGVYGYTF. This sequence joins TRBV6-5 and TRBJ1-2; TRBD1 might be the D (5 bases). The CDR3 runs to 14 residues. Germline loops: CDR1 MNHEY, CDR2 SVGAGI. The V end lost 5 bases, the J end lost 4 bases, and 14 bases lay between the germline ends.

The CDR3 loop reads CASSLLAGGTDTQYF. In DNA form, the CDR3 reads TGTGCCAGTAGTTTACTAGCGGGAGGGACAGATACGCAGTATTTT. The genes are TRBV19 and TRBJ2-3, with TRBD2 matching 13 bases. V shed 5 bases and J 3 bases; nucleotides not matched to a gene: 2. The CDR3 extends over 15 amino acids. Germline values: CDR1 LNHDA, CDR2 SQIVND (reference sequence).

The rearrangement uses TRBV20-1 and TRBJ1-5; D remains ambiguous. The length of the CDR3 is 11 residues. V was trimmed by 3 bases and J by 15 bases, leaving 15 bases between them. Germline values: CDR1 DFQATT, CDR2 SNEGSKA (reference sequence). In DNA form, the CDR3 reads TGCAGTGCTAGCGACGGCGGGCGGGGGCATTTT. The encoded protein is CSASDGGRGHF.

The rearrangement uses TRBV7-2 and TRBJ2-1, with 14 bases aligning to TRBD2. Germline V gene lookup returns CDR1 SGHTA and CDR2 FQGNSA. V was pared by 7 bases and J by 9 bases, with 5 bases of the junction left unmatched. The CDR3 runs to 14 residues. CDR3 protein: CASTGTSGRSEQFF. The CDR3 coding sequence is TGTGCCAGCACCGGGACTAGCGGGAGAAGTGAGCAGTTCTTC.

The chain uses TRBV15 and TRBJ2-7; 7 bases agree with TRBD2. Per germline, CDR1 LNHNV and CDR2 YYDKDF (reference sequence). Trimming took 5 bases from V and 3 from J; bases not matched to a gene: 10. The CDR3 contains 15 residues. The DNA of the CDR3 is TGTGCCACCAGCGCTCCTGGCGGGAGCATCTACGAGCAGTACTTC. Translating it yields CATSAPGGSIYEQYF.

The gene calls are TRBV11-2 and TRBJ2-7; 10 nucleotides match TRBD1. Germline trimming cut 2 bases from V and 3 bases from J; bases unmatched to any gene: 16. This CDR3 has 19 amino acids. CDR1 and CDR2 from the germline V gene are SGHAT and FQNNGV. The chain's CDR3 is CASSLNRQGAVVLDYEQYF. CDR3 sequence (DNA): TGTGCCAGCAGCTTAAATCGACAGGGGGCGGTGGTTTTGGACTACGAGCAGTACTTC.

The chain combines TRBV2 with TRBJ1-2; 9 bases line up with TRBD1. The J segment lost 9 bases and the V segment lost 6 bases, leaving 5 bases of the junction unmatched. The CDR3 has 12 residues. Per germline, CDR1 SNHLY and CDR2 FYNNEI. CDR3 protein: CASRGDRASYTF. In DNA form, the CDR3 reads TGTGCCAGCAGAGGGGACAGGGCTAGCTACACCTTC.

V usage is TRBV19 and J usage is TRBJ1-1; 8 bases are shared with TRBD1. The germline V gene has CDR1 LNHDA and CDR2 SQIVND (reference sequence). The CDR3 length is 14 residues. V shed 7 bases and J 1 base; nucleotides not matched to a gene: 5. CDR3 region: CASTRDRTNTEAFF. The DNA of the CDR3 is TGTGCCAGTACCCGGGACAGGACGAACACTGAAGCTTTCTTT.

The gene calls are TRBV5-1 and TRBJ1-2; a possible D gene is TRBD1 (5 bases). The V end lost 3 bases, the J end lost 3 bases, and 24 bases lay between the germline ends. Germline assignment: CDR1 SGHRS and CDR2 YFSETQ. The CDR3 is 18 residues long. The CDR3 DNA reads as TGCGCCAGCAGCTCGAGACCCGCGGGGCAGGGTGGGCACTATGGCTACACCTTC. Translation gives CASSSRPAGQGGHYGYTF.

The chain uses TRBV4-1 and TRBJ2-3; 12 bases line up with TRBD2. CDR1 is MGHRA and CDR2 is YSYEKL in the germline V gene. J lost 5 bases, V lost 0 bases, and 9 bases had no gene match. The CDR3 runs 18 residues. CDR3 protein: CASSQDLGLAGGGDTQYF. The CDR3 DNA follows: TGCGCCAGCAGCCAAGATCTGGGACTAGCGGGTGGGGGAGATACGCAGTATTTT.

V and J are TRBV18 and TRBJ1-4; D not resolved. The CDR3 loop spans 15 amino acids. Germline V gene sequence: CDR1 KGHSH, CDR2 LQKENI. V dropped 6 bases and J dropped 8 bases, with 19 bases sitting between them. The CDR3 spells CASSRDPGKGEKLFF. Here the CDR3 DNA reads TGTGCCAGCTCCCGTGATCCGGGGAAGGGCGAAAAACTGTTTTTT.

The V gene is TRBV25-1, the J gene TRBJ2-5, with TRBD2 as a possible D gene (5 bases). V lost 1 base and J 5 bases, leaving 17 bases between the germline ends. The CDR3 contains 16 residues. CDR1 and CDR2 (germline): MGHDK, SYGVNS. Written as DNA, the CDR3 is TGTGCCAGCAGTGAATCCGGACTCGGGATTCGGGAGACCCAGTACTTC. As protein: CASSESGLGIRETQYF. The full variable domain, completed using reference TRBV25-1 and TRBJ2-5, is EADIYQTPRYLVIGTGKKITLECSQTMGHDKMYWYQQDPGMELHLIHYSYGVNSTEKGDLSSESTVSRIRTEHFPLTLESARPSHTSQYLCASSESGLGIRETQYFGPGTRLLVL.

The V and J genes are TRBV28 and TRBJ1-6; possible D gene TRBD1, 5 bases. V was trimmed by 6 bases and J by 7 bases, leaving 16 bases between them. Germline V gene lookup returns CDR1 MDHEN and CDR2 SYDVKM. The CDR3 runs 15 residues. As DNA, the CDR3 is TGTGCCAGCAGAATTTGGAGCCAGGGCAATTCACCCCTCCACTTT. Its translation: CASRIWSQGNSPLHF.

The J gene is TRBJ2-1, the V gene TRBV20-1, with TRBD2 matching 10 bases. CDR3 length: 16 amino acids. V shed 3 bases, J shed 5 bases, and the junction held 10 bases outside the gene matches. Germline loops: CDR1 DFQATT, CDR2 SNEGSKA (reference sequence). The CDR3 bases are TGCAGTGCTAGTTGGCTAGCGGGAGTTAGGGACAATGAGCAGTTCTTC. Translated: CSASWLAGVRDNEQFF.

The chain links TRBV5-4 to TRBJ2-7; TRBD2 aligns across 8 bases. Germline lookup yields CDR1 SGHNT and CDR2 YYREEE (reference sequence). This CDR3 region has 14 residues. The V gene end was trimmed by 4 bases and the J gene end by 0 bases; junction bases not matched to a gene: 3. The DNA of the CDR3 is TGTGCCAGCAGCATGAGCGGGAGCTCCTACGAGCAGTACTTC. This codes for CASSMSGSSYEQYF. Filled out from reference TRBV5-4 and TRBJ2-7, the complete variable domain reads ETGVTQSPTHLIKTRGQQVTLRCSSQSGHNTVSWYQQALGQGPQFIFQYYREEENGRGNFPPRFSGLQFPNYSSELNVNALELDDSALYLCASSMSGSSYEQYFGPGTRLTVT.

The genes are TRBV2 and TRBJ1-4, with 8 nucleotides matching TRBD1. Germline CDR1 is SNHLY and CDR2 is FYNNEI. This CDR3 has 15 residues. V shed 6 bases, J shed 0 bases, and the junction held 3 bases outside the gene matches. The chain's CDR3 is CASREQGATNEKLFF. The DNA of the CDR3 is TGTGCCAGCAGGGAACAGGGGGCAACTAATGAAAAACTGTTTTTT. Full variable domain (missing parts from reference TRBV2 and TRBJ1-4): EPEVTQTPSHQVTQMGQEVILRCVPISNHLYFYWYRQILGQKVEFLVSFYNNEISEKSEIFDDQFSVERPDGSNFTLKIRSTKLEDSAMYFCASREQGATNEKLFFGSGTQLSVL.

The CDR3 reads CASSILQGGKTNYGYTF. In DNA form, the CDR3 reads TGTGCCAGTAGTATCCTACAGGGAGGGAAGACTAACTATGGCTACACCTTC. The chain joins TRBV19 to TRBJ1-2, with a possible D match to TRBD1 (6 bases). Germline CDR1 and CDR2: LNHDA and SQIVND (reference sequence). V was clipped by 3 bases and J by 0 bases, with 17 bases between them. The length of the CDR3 is 17 residues.

The chain recombines TRBV6-6 with TRBJ1-2, with 8 bases fitting TRBD1. Germline lookup yields CDR1 MNHNY and CDR2 SVGAGI (reference sequence). V lost 5 bases, J lost 14 bases, and 13 bases stayed unmatched. This CDR3 contains 13 residues. The CDR3 nucleotides are TGTGCCAGCAGTCACCTGGACAGGGTGGCTCGAACCTTC. It yields the protein CASSHLDRVARTF.

This chain joins TRBV7-8 and TRBJ2-3, with D possibly matching TRBD2 (6 bases). The CDR3 contains 14 residues. Germline lookup yields CDR1 SGHVS and CDR2 FQNEAQ. V was clipped by 2 bases and J by 0 bases, with 6 bases between them. The CDR3 here is CASSLRGSTDTQYF. The CDR3, as DNA: TGTGCCAGCAGCTTACGGGGGAGCACAGATACGCAGTATTTT.

The chain carries TRBV6-6 and TRBJ2-7, with TRBD2 matching 7 bases. V lost 6 bases, J lost 5 bases, and 13 bases stayed unmatched. CDR3 length: 15 residues. Germline V gives CDR1 MNHNY, CDR2 SVGAGI (reference sequence). The CDR3 DNA is TGTGCCAGCAGGAATGCGGGGGACCGGCTCGACGAGCAGTACTTC. This translates into CASRNAGDRLDEQYF.

The chain carries TRBV28 and TRBJ2-7, with unresolved D. The CDR3 sequence is 11 residues long. Trimming pared 8 bases from V and 6 bases from J, leaving 11 bases between. Per the germline V gene, CDR1 is MDHEN and CDR2 is SYDVKM. CDR3: CASRRSSEQYF. The CDR3 DNA sequence: TGTGCCAGCCGGAGATCGAGCGAGCAGTACTTC. Looking up the rest from reference TRBV28 and TRBJ2-7 gives the full variable domain: DVKVTQSSRYLVKRTGEKVFLECVQDMDHENMFWYRQDPGLGLRLIYFSYDVKMKEKGDIPEGYSVSREKKERFSLILESASTNQTSMYLCASRRSSEQYFGPGTRLTVT.

The chain recombines TRBV28 with TRBJ2-1; D unresolved. CDR1 and CDR2 from the germline V gene are MDHEN and SYDVKM. The CDR3 consists of 15 residues. Deletions cut 4 bases from V and 4 bases from J, with 14 bases between. CDR3 nucleotide sequence: TGTGCCAGCAGTTCCCCAGGAAGTGGGTACAATGAGCAGTTCTTC. It codes for CASSSPGSGYNEQFF.

The V call is TRBV28, the J call TRBJ2-7, with TRBD1 matching 7 bases. The CDR3 is 13 amino acids. Germline CDR1 is MDHEN and CDR2 is SYDVKM. The V gene end was trimmed by 8 bases and the J gene end by 2 bases; junction bases not matched to a gene: 6. The chain's CDR3 is CASATGDPYEQYF. The CDR3 region has the DNA TGTGCCAGCGCTACAGGGGACCCCTACGAGCAGTACTTC.

This rearrangement joins TRBV3-1 (or the pseudogene TRBV3-2) to TRBJ2-3, with 11 bases identical to TRBD2. Germline CDR1 is LGHDT and CDR2 is YNNKEL (reference sequence). This CDR3 is 17 amino acids long. V shed 0 bases and J 2 bases; nucleotides not matched to a gene: 4. The CDR3 loop is CASSQDGTSGYTDTQYF. CDR3 DNA: TGTGCCAGCAGCCAAGACGGGACTAGCGGCTACACAGATACGCAGTATTTT.

This chain joins TRBV30 and TRBJ1-2; D perhaps matches TRBD1 (6 bases). The ends were cut back, 0 bases at V and 7 bases at J, with 15 bases in the middle. Germline CDR1 and CDR2: GTSNPN and SVGIG (reference sequence). The CDR3 totals 14 residues. In nucleotides, the CDR3 is TGTGCCTGGAGTGTACTAGGGGGAATAAGTGGCTACACCTTC. The encoded protein is CAWSVLGGISGYTF.